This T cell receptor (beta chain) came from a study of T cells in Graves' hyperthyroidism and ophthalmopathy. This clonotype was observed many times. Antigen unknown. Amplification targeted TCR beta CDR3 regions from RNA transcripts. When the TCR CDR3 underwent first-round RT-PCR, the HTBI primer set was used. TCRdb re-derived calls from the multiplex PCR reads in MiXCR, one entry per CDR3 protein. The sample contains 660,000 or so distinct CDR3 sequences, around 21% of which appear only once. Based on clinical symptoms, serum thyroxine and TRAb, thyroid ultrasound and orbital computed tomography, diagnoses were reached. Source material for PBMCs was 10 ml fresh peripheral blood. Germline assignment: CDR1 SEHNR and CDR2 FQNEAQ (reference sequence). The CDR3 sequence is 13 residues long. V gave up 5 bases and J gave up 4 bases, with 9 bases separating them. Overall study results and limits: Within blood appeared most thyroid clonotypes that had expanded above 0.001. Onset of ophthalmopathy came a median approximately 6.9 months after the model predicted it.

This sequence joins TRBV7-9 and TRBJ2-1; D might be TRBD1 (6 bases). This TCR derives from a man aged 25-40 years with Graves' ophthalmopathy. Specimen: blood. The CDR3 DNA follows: TGTGCCAGCAGCCCAGGGGTATACAATGAGCAGTTCTTC. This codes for CASSPGVYNEQFF. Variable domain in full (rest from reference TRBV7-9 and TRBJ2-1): DTGVSQNPRHKITKRGQNVTFRCDPISEHNRLYWYRQTLGQGPEFLTYFQNEAQLEKSRLLSDRFSAERPKGSFSTLEIQRTEQGDSAMYLCASSPGVYNEQFFGPGTRLTVL.